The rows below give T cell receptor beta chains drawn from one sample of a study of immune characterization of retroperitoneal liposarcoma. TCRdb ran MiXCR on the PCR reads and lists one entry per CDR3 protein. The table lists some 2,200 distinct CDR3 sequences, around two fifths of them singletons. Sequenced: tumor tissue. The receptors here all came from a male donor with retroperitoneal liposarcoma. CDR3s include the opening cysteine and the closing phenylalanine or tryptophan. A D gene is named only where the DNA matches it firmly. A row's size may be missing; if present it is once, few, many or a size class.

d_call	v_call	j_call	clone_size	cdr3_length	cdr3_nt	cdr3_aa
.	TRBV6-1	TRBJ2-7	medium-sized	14	TGTGCCAGCAGTCTCGGGGGCGGGGGACACGAGCAGTACTTC	CASSLGGGGHEQYF
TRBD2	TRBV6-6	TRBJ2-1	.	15	TGTGCCAGCAGTTATTTAGCGGGAGGGCCCAATGAGCAGTTCTTC	CASSYLAGGPNEQFF
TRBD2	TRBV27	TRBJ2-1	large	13	TGTGCCAGTACCGGGACTAGCGGACTTTTAATGTTCTTC	CASTGTSGLLMFF
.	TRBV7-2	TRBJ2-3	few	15	TGTGCCAGCAGTTACAGGGCGGTTTCCACAGATACGCAGTATTTT	CASSYRAVSTDTQYF
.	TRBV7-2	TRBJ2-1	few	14	TGTGCCAGCAACCTGCTCAGCTCCCAAGAGACCCAGTTCTTC	CASNLLSSQETQFF
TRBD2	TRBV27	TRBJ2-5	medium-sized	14	TGTGCCAGCAGTCCGGGGGGGAGCCTGGAGACCCAGTACTTC	CASSPGGSLETQYF
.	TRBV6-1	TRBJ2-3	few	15	TGTGCCAGCAGTTACAGTGGGACTCCCCCAGATACGCAGTATTTT	CASSYSGTPPDTQYF
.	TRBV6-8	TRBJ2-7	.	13	TGTGCCAGCAGCGACAGGCTGGCCTACGAGCAGTACTTC	CASSDRLAYEQYF
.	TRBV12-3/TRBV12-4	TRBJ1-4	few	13	TGTGCCAGCAGTTTAGAGGGTAATGAAAAACTGTTTTTT	CASSLEGNEKLFF
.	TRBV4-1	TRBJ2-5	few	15	TGCGCCAGCAGCCAAGAGAACAGGGTCCAAGAGACCCAGTACTTC	CASSQENRVQETQYF
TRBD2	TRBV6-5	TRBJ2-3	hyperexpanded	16	TGTGCCAGCAGTTACTTACGGGAGGCCAGCACAGATACGCAGTATTTT	CASSYLREASTDTQYF
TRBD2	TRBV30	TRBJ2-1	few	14	TGTGCCTGTCTCGGACTAGCGGGATTAGATGAGCAGTTCTTC	CACLGLAGLDEQFF
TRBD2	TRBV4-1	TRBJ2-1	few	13	TGCGCCAGCAGCCACCTAGCGGGAGAGGAGCAGTTCTTC	CASSHLAGEEQFF
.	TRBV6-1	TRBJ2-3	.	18	TGTGCCAGCAGTTTATCCGGGACAGGGTTAGCGGGAGGCGGGACGCAGTATTTT	CASSLSGTGLAGGGTQYF
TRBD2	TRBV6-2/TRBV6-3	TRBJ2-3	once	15	TGTGCCAGCAGTGGGACTAGCGGGGGGGCAGATACGCAGTATTTT	CASSGTSGGADTQYF
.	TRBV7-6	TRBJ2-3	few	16	TGTGCCAGCAGCTTAATCAGCCAGGGAAGGGCAGATACGCAGTATTTT	CASSLISQGRADTQYF
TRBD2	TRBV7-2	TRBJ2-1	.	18	TGTGCCAGCACCCAGCTTCGGGATTTGAGACTAGCGACCAATGAGCAGTTCTTC	CASTQLRDLRLATNEQFF
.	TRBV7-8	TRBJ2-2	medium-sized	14	TGTGCCAGCAGCTCCTTTACGAACACCGGGGAGCTGTTTTTT	CASSSFTNTGELFF